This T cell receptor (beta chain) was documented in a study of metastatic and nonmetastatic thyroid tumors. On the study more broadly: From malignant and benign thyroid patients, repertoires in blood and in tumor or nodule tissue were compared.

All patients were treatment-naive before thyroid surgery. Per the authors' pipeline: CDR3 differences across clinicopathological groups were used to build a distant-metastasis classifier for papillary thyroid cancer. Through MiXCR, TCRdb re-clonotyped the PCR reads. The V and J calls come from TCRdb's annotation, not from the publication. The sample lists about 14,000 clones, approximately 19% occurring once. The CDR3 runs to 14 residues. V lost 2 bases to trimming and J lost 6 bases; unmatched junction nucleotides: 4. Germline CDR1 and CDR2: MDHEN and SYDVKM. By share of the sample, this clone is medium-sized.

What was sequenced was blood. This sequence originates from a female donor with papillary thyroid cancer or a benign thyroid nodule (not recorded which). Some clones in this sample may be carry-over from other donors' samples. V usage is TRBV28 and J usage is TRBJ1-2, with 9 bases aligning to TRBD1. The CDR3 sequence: CASSLPNRGHGYTF. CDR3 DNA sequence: TGTGCCAGCAGTTTACCCAACAGGGGGCATGGCTACACCTTC.